This T cell receptor beta chain was recovered during a study of shared clonotypes between healthy human individuals. The germline V gene encodes CDR1 SGHTS and CDR2 YDEGEE. The CDR3 loop spans 15 amino acids. V lost 6 bases and J lost 2, with 17 bases in between. Deep-level running was used for the assay. Over several immunoSEQ plates, each subset's genomic DNA was distributed in even portions. In the original workflow: ImmunoSEQ sequences covered only the junction and lacked quality scores; filtering therefore differed. TCRdb's table, derived via immunoSEQ multiplex PCR, lists solely in-frame clones and lacks some. V, J and clone size reflect that table, while D and trimming were determined from the DNA. The data hold roughly 480,000 clones, with roughly 85% observed a single time.

The chain carries TRBV5-8 and TRBJ1-2; tentatively, D is TRBD1 (6 bases). The receptor comes from a woman in her forties in good health. Some clones in this sample may be carry-over from other donors' samples. Sample: PBMCs. The CDR3 sequence is CASTRGLGANYGYTF. As DNA, the CDR3 is TGTGCCAGCACCAGGGGCCTTGGGGCCAACTATGGCTACACCTTC.